This TCR beta chain derives from a study of blood T cell repertoires in COVID-19. In regard to this clone: Other nucleotide sequences in the sample specify the same CDR3.

Only in-frame clones appear in the TCRdb table, and some are missing; sequencing was by immunoSEQ multiplex PCR. The table shows hundreds of thousands of clones, with over 80% occurring only once. The sample comprised peripheral blood. The TCR was taken from a woman in her fifties or sixties with COVID-19, enrolled during active disease.

CDR3 region: CASSLVAGFNEQFF. In DNA, the CDR3 is TGCGCCAGCAGCTTGGTGGCAGGGTTCAATGAGCAGTTCTTC. The chain recombines TRBV5-1 with TRBJ2-1; the D gene is possibly TRBD1 (5 bases). The V end was cut by 0 bases, the J end by 6 bases, with 10 bases between. Germline V gene sequence: CDR1 SGHRS, CDR2 YFSETQ. This CDR3 is built from 14 residues.